A selection of T cell receptor beta chains follows, all from one sample in a study of cytomegalovirus exposure and HLA in healthy donors. Libraries were prepared by immunoSEQ multiplex PCR; TCRdb keeps only in-frame clonotypes and omits some of them. The table lists around 200,000 clones, more than 60% of them singletons, with around 0.2% in the top ten. Sequenced material: PBMCs. Every receptor here comes from a girl aged 2 to 10 in good health and CMV-seronegative. The CDR3 runs from the conserved cysteine through the conserved F or W. D genes are given only for firm matches. The listing skips clone size in some rows; elsewhere it reads once, few, many or a size class.

v_call,j_call,clone_size,d_call,cdr3_aa,cdr3_nt
TRBV19,TRBJ1-5,few,TRBD1,CASSILRGGDLHQPQHF,TGTGCCAGTAGTATACTCAGAGGGGGCGACCTCCATCAGCCCCAGCATTTT
TRBV19,TRBJ2-7,NA,NA,CASSIMAGASYEQYF,TGTGCCAGTAGTATAATGGCAGGTGCCTCCTACGAGCAGTACTTC
TRBV9,TRBJ2-7,NA,TRBD2,CASSVDAGSSGRNF,TGTGCCAGCAGCGTAGACGCCGGGTCTAGCGGCCGCAACTTC
TRBV4-1,TRBJ2-3,NA,NA,CASSQGTAGTQYF,TGCGCCAGCAGCCAAGGTACTGCAGGTACGCAGTATTTT
TRBV20-1,TRBJ2-4,once,NA,CSASLGAIQYF,TGCAGTGCTAGTCTGGGGGCCATTCAGTACTTC
TRBV9,TRBJ2-5,few,TRBD2,CASSGGRLGETQYF,TGTGCCAGCAGCGGCGGGAGGTTGGGGGAGACCCAGTACTTC
TRBV29-1,TRBJ2-3,NA,TRBD2,CSVDPHPRVGGADTQYF,TGCAGCGTTGATCCCCACCCACGGGTTGGGGGGGCAGATACGCAGTATTTT
TRBV7-2,TRBJ1-3,NA,TRBD1,CASSPNRGPSSGNTIYF,TGTGCCAGCAGCCCGAACAGGGGTCCCTCCTCTGGAAACACCATATATTTT
TRBV5-4,TRBJ2-1,NA,NA,CASSLSGSSYNEQFF,TGTGCCAGCAGCCTAAGCGGAAGCTCCTACAATGAGCAGTTCTTC
TRBV25-1,TRBJ1-5,NA,NA,CASSEPGLGNQPQHF,TGTGCCAGCAGTGAACCCGGGTTGGGCAATCAGCCCCAGCATTTT
TRBV7-9,TRBJ1-5,NA,NA,CASSEGEFQPQHF,TGTGCCAGCTCCGAGGGGGAATTTCAGCCCCAGCATTTT
TRBV4-2,TRBJ2-1,NA,NA,CASSASGVNEQFF,TGTGCCAGCAGCGCATCGGGGGTAAATGAGCAGTTCTTC
TRBV27,TRBJ2-1,NA,NA,CASSLSQGTSEQFF,TGTGCCAGCAGTTTGAGTCAGGGGACGAGTGAGCAGTTCTTC
TRBV25-1,TRBJ2-7,NA,NA,CASGRSYEQYF,TGTGCTAGCGGCCGCTCCTACGAGCAGTACTTC
TRBV14,TRBJ1-4,NA,NA,CASSLTPWGATNEKLFF,TGTGCCAGCAGCCTCACCCCGTGGGGGGCAACTAATGAAAAACTGTTTTTT
TRBV7-2,TRBJ2-5,NA,TRBD2,CASSLGLVAGPQETQYF,TGTGCCAGCAGCTTAGGTCTTGTAGCGGGGCCACAAGAGACCCAGTACTTC
TRBV19,TRBJ2-7,NA,TRBD2,CASSIVAGYAYEQYF,TGTGCCAGTAGTATCGTAGCGGGGTATGCCTACGAGCAGTACTTC
TRBV6-6,TRBJ1-3,NA,NA,CASSSGTIYF,TGTGCCAGCAGCAGTGGCACCATATATTTT
TRBV6-5,TRBJ2-1,NA,NA,CASSWEPTPGNEQFF,TGTGCCAGCAGTTGGGAGCCCACCCCGGGGAATGAGCAGTTCTTC
TRBV5-5,TRBJ2-7,NA,NA,CASSKKVTDSYEQYF,TGTGCCAGCAGCAAGAAAGTGACAGACTCCTACGAGCAGTACTTC
TRBV19,TRBJ2-1,NA,NA,CAGSMRPGYNEQFF,TGTGCCGGTAGTATGCGCCCGGGCTACAATGAGCAGTTCTTC
TRBV27,TRBJ2-3,NA,TRBD2,CASSLFGREVSLGDTQYF,TGTGCCAGCAGTTTGTTTGGCCGGGAGGTGTCGCTCGGAGATACGCAGTATTTT
TRBV4-2,TRBJ1-2,once,TRBD1,CASSQVVTGQGYGYTF,TGTGCCAGCAGCCAAGTTGTTACAGGACAGGGCTATGGCTACACCTTC
TRBV5-6,TRBJ1-2,NA,NA,CASSPSGFLYGYTF,TGTGCCAGCAGCCCTTCGGGGTTCCTCTATGGCTACACCTTC
TRBV27,TRBJ2-7,NA,NA,CASSLSQGTYEQYF,TGTGCCAGCAGTTTATCTCAGGGAACCTACGAGCAGTACTTC
TRBV18,TRBJ1-2,NA,TRBD1,CASSPLTWQGDGYTF,TGTGCCAGCTCACCACTAACCTGGCAGGGGGATGGCTACACCTTC
TRBV19,TRBJ1-3,NA,TRBD1,CATSRDRRTAGNTIYF,TGTGCCACTAGCCGGGACAGGCGCACGGCCGGAAACACCATATATTTC
TRBV19,TRBJ1-2,once,NA,CASSRSQMPNYGYTF,TGTGCCAGTAGTAGGTCACAGATGCCGAACTATGGCTACACCTTC
TRBV10-3,TRBJ2-7,once,NA,CAISGTGQGNEQYF,TGTGCCATCAGTGGAACAGGGCAGGGGAACGAGCAGTACTTC